Reported below is one TCR beta chain. This CDR3 comprises 13 residues. Germline assignment: CDR1 SGHAT and CDR2 FQNNGV. The V end was cut by 0 bases, the J end by 7 bases, with 9 bases between. These data are taken from a study of blood T cell repertoires in COVID-19. Study in general: The United States, Italy and Spain supplied acute and convalescent COVID-19 samples.

Only in-frame clones appear in the TCRdb table, and some are missing; sequencing was by immunoSEQ multiplex PCR. The sample has more than 11,000 clones, approximately 87% seen once. The sequencing input was peripheral blood. This receptor was identified in a man in his forties or fifties with active or convalescent COVID-19. The rearrangement joins TRBV11-2 to TRBJ1-1; the D is unclear. Written as DNA, the CDR3 is TGTGCCAGCAGCTTAGATCCAGCAGGTGAAGCTTTCTTT. Translating gives CASSLDPAGEAFF. The full variable domain, its missing parts supplied by reference TRBV11-2 and TRBJ1-1, is EAGVAQSPRYKIIEKRQSVAFWCNPISGHATLYWYQQILGQGPKLLIQFQNNGVVDDSQLPKDRFSAERLKGVDSTLKIQPAKLEDSAVYLCASSLDPAGEAFFGQGTRLTVV.